This T cell receptor beta chain stems from a study of control samples from healthy donors and cancer patients (TCRdb year 2020). The CDR3 has 14 amino acids, counting the end cysteine and phenylalanine. Just the 42-base CDR3 DNA is kept, in frame starting at base 1. V and J are trimmed by 9 bases and 10 bases, and the gene matches miss 11 bases of the junction. The germline V gene (reference sequence) gives CDR1 as LNHDA and CDR2 as SQIVND. This clone was seen a few times. No antigen is known for it. No much larger clone is present one base from it, and per-base qualities are unavailable. The library relied on the immunoSEQ multiplex PCR assay. The immuneACCESS repertoire file appears here via TCRdb, limited to in-frame rearrangements. These files lack a portion of the clones; in checked studies, under half of the deficit traces to unresolved V genes, and the cause of the others is not known. This sample is represented by around 170,000 clones; 80% to 90% of them were singletons. Around 5% of the sample comes from the top ten.

Sequencing was done on a sample of blood. The TCR sequence derives from a woman aged 30 to 39 in good health. In this chain, TRBV19 is recombined with TRBJ1-6; TRBD1 fits 8 bases in the junction. The nucleotides are TGTGCCAGCAGAGACAGGGGCCTCTTCTCACCCCTCCACTTT. The resulting protein is CASRDRGLFSPLHF.